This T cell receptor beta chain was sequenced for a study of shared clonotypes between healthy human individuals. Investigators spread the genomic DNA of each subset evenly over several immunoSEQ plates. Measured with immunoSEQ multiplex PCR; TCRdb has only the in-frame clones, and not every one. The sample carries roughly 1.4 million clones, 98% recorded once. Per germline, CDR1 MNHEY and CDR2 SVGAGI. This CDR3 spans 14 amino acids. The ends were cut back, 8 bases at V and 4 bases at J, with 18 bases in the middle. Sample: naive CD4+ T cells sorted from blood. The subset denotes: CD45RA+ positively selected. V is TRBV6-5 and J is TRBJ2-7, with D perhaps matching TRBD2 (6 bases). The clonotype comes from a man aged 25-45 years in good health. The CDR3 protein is CASGFGLAWYEQYF. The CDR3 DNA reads TGTGCCAGCGGGTTCGGCCTAGCGTGGTACGAGCAGTACTTC.